The TCR beta chain described here comes from a study of blood T cells in healthy people across ages (dated by TCRdb to about 2015). The study in broad terms: Template switching captured roughly one uniquely barcoded TCR beta cDNA molecule per two T cells in model experiments. Age-related changes in TCR beta repertoire diversity were measured in the study by deep sequencing normalized with unique cDNA molecular identifiers. The donors were split into four age groups: young (average 16 years), middle-aged (roughly 39), aged (over 55) and long-lived (approximately 80). To avoid experimental bias, donors of different ages were distributed randomly across sequencing lanes. Two additional independent replicas of 1 million unique cDNA reads from the same blood draw were analyzed for two donors (one aged 18 to 30 and one aged 80 or older). The paper as a whole reports these results and caveats: Compared with the aged group, the long-lived group had more naive CD4+ T cells, fewer expanded clones and increased TCR diversity, a pattern suggesting age selection. There was a strong correlation between observed TCR beta diversity and the percentage of naive T cells measured by flow cytometry. Estimates of total diversity from one million sequenced T cells were regarded as lower bounds and underestimates. Observed TCR beta diversity per million T cells fell roughly linearly with age, and a significant reduction was already apparent by age about 38. Bulk unsorted PBMC profiling prevented conclusive comparison of naive and antigen-experienced compartments. Because donor CMV infection status was unknown, age-related changes in expanded clonotypes were potentially confounded.

Trimming takes 5 bases from V and 8 bases from J, and the germline ends sit 10 bases apart. CDR1 DFQATT and CDR2 SNEGSKA were looked up in the germline V gene (reference sequence). The CDR3 holds 11 amino acids from the cysteine to the phenylalanine. Only the CDR3 DNA is retained, 33 bases long and in frame from the first base. In its sample, this clonotype was seen many times. Its target antigen remains unknown. Base-call qualities are not available, and no considerably larger clone is one nucleotide away. The protocol used for the library was 5' RACE. Reads for this sample came from an Illumina HiSeq 2500. The second PCR ran for roughly 7 to 11 cycles and used a J-beta primer mix along with a sample-barcoded 5' primer. A unique molecular identifier was introduced onto each TCR beta cDNA molecule by a template-switch 5' adaptor carrying 12 random nucleotides. Each sample yielded at least 3 million CDR3-containing paired-end reads. First-strand cDNA synthesis was performed from all RNA using the Mint cDNA synthesis kit, with priming by a TRBC-specific oligonucleotide. Following uracil-DNA glycosylase treatment, all cDNA underwent a first 18-cycle PCR with the universal primers M1SS and BC2_uni_R. As for the original processing: Each sample was normalized by randomly selecting 1 million high-quality reads, each carrying a distinct molecular identifier. Instead of being binned into consensus sequences, reads with shared molecular identifiers were discarded. CDR3 identification, clonotype clustering and error correction used MiTCR with a Q25 quality threshold and the strictest error-elimination algorithm. Lower-bound total TCR beta diversity was estimated with a nonparametric unseen species model using Euler transformation. TCRdb's own reprocessing of the public reads used fastp at Q25 and MiXCR and kept productive beta chains. Under each unique CDR3 protein, matching rows form one entry showing the most common genes and DNA. The V and J calls reflect TCRdb's pipeline rather than the authors' work. The sample data list roughly 1,500,000 distinct CDR3 sequences, and around 36% of these were observed just once. The top ten clones comprise roughly 12% of the sample.

The donors were roughly 39 Caucasian individuals from Russia, aged 6 to 90 years, who were systemically healthy. Each donor gave around 9 milliliters of peripheral blood, collected into EDTA-treated Vacutainer tubes. Ficoll-Paque density-gradient centrifugation was used to isolate PBMCs, with at least 7 million per sample. Total RNA was extracted from PBMCs with Trizol reagent, with at least 6 micrograms obtained per sample. The percentages of naive CD45RAhigh/CD27high T cells were determined by flow cytometry on a PBMC aliquot from every donor. The rearrangement combines TRBV20-1 with TRBJ2-1; a confident D gene designation cannot be given. The sequence was obtained from a woman in her 30s in good health. Sequences were obtained from blood. In nucleotide form, the sequence is TGCAGTGCTCTGGCGGTGGATGAGCAGTTCTTC. This yields the protein CSALAVDEQFF.